The rows below give T cell receptor beta chains drawn from one sample of a study of blood T cell repertoires in COVID-19. Using immunoSEQ multiplex PCR, the repertoire was profiled, and TCRdb retains in-frame clones only, with some absent. This table has 350,000 to 400,000 clones, 88% appearing once. Sequenced: PBMCs or T cells enriched from blood (not recorded which). These TCRs come from a woman aged 18 to 35 who had recovered from COVID-19. Each CDR3 is given with its conserved first and last residue. The order of the fields is J gene, CDR3 length, clone size, V gene, D gene, CDR3 DNA, CDR3 protein. The D gene is left open where the match is weak. Clone size is given for some rows only: seen once, a few or many times, or a class if the clone is expanded.

>TRBJ1-6|15|.|TRBV13|.
TGTGCCAGCAGCTTGAGACAGAAAAATAATTCACCCCTCCACTTT
CASSLRQKNNSPLHF
>TRBJ2-3|16|.|TRBV5-4|.
TGTGCCAGCAGCTTGGCCGTAGAGACTAGCACAGATACGCAGTATTTT
CASSLAVETSTDTQYF
>TRBJ1-2|14|.|TRBV7-6|.
TGTGCCAGCAGCCCTCCAACAGGGAACCATGGCTACACCTTC
CASSPPTGNHGYTF
>TRBJ1-2|14|.|TRBV9|TRBD1
TGTGCCAGCAGCGTAGACAGGGGGCTAAATGGCTACACCTTC
CASSVDRGLNGYTF
>TRBJ1-6|16|.|TRBV5-1|.
TGCGCCAGCAGCTTAGCTGGGAGCTCCTATAATTCACCCCTCCACTTT
CASSLAGSSYNSPLHF
>TRBJ1-1|14|.|TRBV2|TRBD1
TGTGCCAGGACGTACAGGGGGCCGAACACTGAAGCTTTCTTT
CARTYRGPNTEAFF
>TRBJ2-1|15|.|TRBV7-3|.
TGTGCCAGCAGCCCCACGGCAGGGGCCTACAATGAGCAGTTCTTC
CASSPTAGAYNEQFF
>TRBJ2-1|14|.|TRBV5-1|.
TGCGCCAGCAGCTTGGGACAGGACTACAATGAGCAGTTCTTC
CASSLGQDYNEQFF
>TRBJ1-2|11|.|TRBV5-6|.
TGTGCCAGCAGCTTGGCCGTTGGCTACACCTTC
CASSLAVGYTF
>TRBJ2-3|13|.|TRBV20-1|TRBD1
TGCAGTGCTAGTGTTGGGACAGGAGATACGCAGTATTTT
CSASVGTGDTQYF
>TRBJ2-3|13|.|TRBV11-3|.
TGTGCCAGCAGCGGGACTTTTTCGGTGACGCAGTATTTT
CASSGTFSVTQYF
>TRBJ1-3|18|.|TRBV5-1|.
TGCGCCAGCAGCTTGGAATTTGGACAGTCCCCGCCTGGAAACACCATATATTTT
CASSLEFGQSPPGNTIYF
>TRBJ2-3|17|.|TRBV30|TRBD2
TGTGCCTGGAGTTCCGGAGCGGCTAGCGGACACACAGATACGCAGTATTTT
CAWSSGAASGHTDTQYF
>TRBJ2-5|18|.|TRBV6-1|.
TGTGCCAGCAGTGAAGCGAGCCGAGGTTGGCCCTTTCAAGAGACCCAGTACTTC
CASSEASRGWPFQETQYF
>TRBJ1-6|15|once|TRBV3-1/TRBV3-2|TRBD1
TGTGCCAGCAGCCAAGTATGGACAGGGAATTCACCCCTCCACTTT
CASSQVWTGNSPLHF
>TRBJ1-5|15|.|TRBV11-2|TRBD1
TGTGCCAGCAGCCCGACAGGGGGCAAGGGTCAGCCCCAGCATTTT
CASSPTGGKGQPQHF
>TRBJ1-1|15|.|TRBV6-5|.
TGTGCCAGCAGTTACTCCTTGGACAGGAACACTGAAGCTTTCTTT
CASSYSLDRNTEAFF
>TRBJ2-1|14|.|TRBV30|TRBD1
TGTGCCTGGAGTCCGGGACAGGTCAACAATGAGCAGTTCTTC
CAWSPGQVNNEQFF
>TRBJ1-2|13|.|TRBV30|TRBD1
TGTGCCTGGAGTAAAGGACAGGGCTATGGCTACACCTTC
CAWSKGQGYGYTF
>TRBJ1-2|16|.|TRBV19|TRBD1
TGTGCCAGTAGTATAGCGGGGGACAGTCGGAAATATGGCTACACCTTC
CASSIAGDSRKYGYTF
>TRBJ1-5|15|.|TRBV21-1|.
TGTGCCAGCAGACATCGGAGGGACAGTAATCAGCCCCAGCATTTT
CASRHRRDSNQPQHF
>TRBJ1-2|13|.|TRBV19|TRBD1
TGTGCCAGTATCCCCGGGACAGGGGCCGGCTACACCTTC
CASIPGTGAGYTF
>TRBJ2-2|16|.|TRBV7-3|.
TGTGCCAGCAGCTTCCCGGCAGGGTTGAACACCGGGGAGCTGTTTTTT
CASSFPAGLNTGELFF
>TRBJ1-6|13|.|TRBV6-5|.
TGTGCCAGCGCCCCAGGGTATAATTCACCCCTCCACTTT
CASAPGYNSPLHF
>TRBJ2-7|14|.|TRBV5-8|.
TGTGCCAGCAGCCGTTATGACATTACCTACGAGCAGTACTTC
CASSRYDITYEQYF
>TRBJ1-2|15|.|TRBV19|TRBD1
TGTGCCAGTAGTATACCGGGACAGGCTAACTATGGCTACACCTTC
CASSIPGQANYGYTF
>TRBJ2-3|17|few|TRBV25-1|TRBD1
TGTGCCAGCAGCCCTAGGACAGGGGGTATTGGCACAGATACGCAGTATTTT
CASSPRTGGIGTDTQYF
>TRBJ2-1|12|.|TRBV5-6|.
TGTGCCAGCAGCTTGGGTCGAGGTGAGCAGTTCTTC
CASSLGRGEQFF
>TRBJ2-3|13|.|TRBV4-1|TRBD1
TGCGCCAGCAGCCGGGACAGGGCAGATACGCAGTATTTT
CASSRDRADTQYF
>TRBJ1-1|15|.|TRBV7-3|.
TGTGCCAGCAGCTTAAGTCGGAGTCCCGACACTGAAGCTTTCTTT
CASSLSRSPDTEAFF
>TRBJ1-6|19|.|TRBV27|TRBD1
TGTGCCAGCAGTCCAGGGCGGCAGGGGGTCAGCTCCTATAATTCACCCCTCCACTTT
CASSPGRQGVSSYNSPLHF
>TRBJ1-1|14|.|TRBV3-1/TRBV3-2|.
TGTGCCAGCAGCCAAATTGCAGGGAACACTGAAGCTTTCTTT
CASSQIAGNTEAFF
>TRBJ1-6|18|.|TRBV10-3|TRBD1
TGTGCCATCAGTGTAGGATATTTGGGCAGGGGGCCCAATTCACCCCTCCACTTT
CAISVGYLGRGPNSPLHF
>TRBJ1-2|15|.|TRBV3-1/TRBV3-2|TRBD1
TGTGCCAGCAGCCAGCCCGGGACAGGGAACTATGGCTACACCTTC
CASSQPGTGNYGYTF
>TRBJ1-4|14|.|TRBV5-1|.
TGCGCCAGCAGCTTTCAGGGTTCGAATGAAAAACTGTTTTTT
CASSFQGSNEKLFF
>TRBJ1-4|16|.|TRBV7-2|.
TGTGCCAGCAGCTTAGCGCCTACCGAAGTGAATGAAAAACTGTTTTTT
CASSLAPTEVNEKLFF
>TRBJ1-3|16|.|TRBV2|.
TGTGCCAGCAGGGCGCTCCGGGGTGTTTCTGGAAACACCATATATTTT
CASRALRGVSGNTIYF